This TCR beta chain was recorded in a study of shared clonotypes between healthy human individuals. Sequencing was performed with immunoSEQ multiplex PCR; in TCRdb, only in-frame clones are kept and a portion is missing. The table records fewer than 600,000 clones, about 85% of them present only once. Germline V gives CDR1 SGHTA, CDR2 FQGNSA. This CDR3 contains 17 residues. V was clipped by 0 bases and J by 0 bases, with 12 bases between them. Sequenced input: PBMCs. V gene TRBV7-2 combines with J gene TRBJ2-1; D not certain. This sequence originates from a woman between 35 and 50 years old in good health. Some clones in this sample may be carry-over from other donors' samples. The CDR3: CASSLALTVSSYNEQFF. DNA for the CDR3: TGTGCCAGCAGCTTAGCGCTCACGGTGAGCTCCTACAATGAGCAGTTCTTC.